This T cell receptor beta chain was sequenced for a study of cytotoxic CD8 clonotypes in ibrutinib-treated CLL (dated by TCRdb to the early 2020s). Concerning the study at large: The cohort was composed of some ten relapsed/refractory and about 15 treatment-naive patients; IGHV unmutated status was identified in 17 patients. Response samples were taken after a median of approximately 13 months on treatment, ranging from about 6 to 40 months. Partial responses were observed in some 24 patients and complete responses in 2; after a median follow-up of around 68 months, remission was maintained in roughly 15 patients and progression was observed in around twelve. Patients were still on ibrutinib when every remission and progressive disease sample was collected. Longitudinal samples were obtainable from about 30% of the roughly 86 participants in the trial. Cryopreserved peripheral blood mononuclear cells were obtained before treatment, at response, and at either sustained remission or disease progression. On average, each sample yielded about 260,000 productive templates and about 95,000 productive rearrangements. Broad study findings and their caveats: At baseline, clonality was higher than in age-matched healthy donors and showed a strong correlation with circulating CD8+ T-cell counts. Lymph node repertoires were not examined, and the timing of sampling was not matched between patients in sustained remission and those whose disease progressed. Public clonotypes were rare and either contracted or stayed stable during treatment, and the rise in clonality at ibrutinib response reflected the expansion of private clonotypes. Clonality rose at ibrutinib response, remained stable during sustained remission, and dropped back toward baseline at progression.

This clone has more than one count but fewer than ten. The target of this receptor is not known. Base qualities were left out, and no much larger clone turns up one base away. V was cut back by 0 bases and J by 6 bases, leaving a gap of 10 bases between them. CDR1 and CDR2 are drawn from the germline V gene: SGDLS, YYNGEE. The CDR3 contains 13 residues, cysteine and phenylalanine counted. The kept DNA is CDR3 alone, 39 bases in frame from the first base. Sample time point, as interpreted from the label and publication: around 2 years on ibrutinib. For TCR beta library preparation, 1.5 to 2 micrograms of genomic DNA was extracted from cryopreserved PBMCs. Longitudinal blood samples from CLL patients on ibrutinib monotherapy underwent high-throughput TCR beta sequencing. The patients took part in an open-label, single-center phase 2 trial of ibrutinib monotherapy. On a MiSeq, deep resolution sequencing aimed for a depth between 1 in 1 million and 1 in 200,000 T cells, with each clonotype covered approximately 9.8x on average. TCR beta libraries were generated with the immunoSEQ hsTCRB Kit. On the authors' methods: The data were analyzed with ImmunoSEQ Analyzer and ImmunoSEQ Data Assistant, and V, D and J gene assignments followed IMGT definitions. Clonality, with values ranging from 0 to 1, was calculated as one minus the normalized Shannon entropy of productive rearrangement frequencies. Only overrepresented clonotypes making up at least 0.05% of the repertoire of each patient were included in the public clonotype analysis. Fewer than 15 age-matched healthy donor repertoires from immuneACCESS served as clonality controls. Sourced from immuneACCESS, this table was stored by TCRdb with only in-frame sequences that have V and J called. A share of the clones is absent; for the studies checked, an unresolved V gene accounts for under half, and the remainder has no known explanation. V, J and clone size derive from that table, while D and trimming were established from the DNA sequence. In this sample the table shows some 130,000 clones, 80% to 90% of which occur a single time. The top ten constitute approximately 2% of the sample.

The chain is assembled from TRBV9 and TRBJ2-7; TRBD2 is a possible D gene, resting on 6 matching bases. The receptor was isolated from a human donor with chronic lymphocytic leukemia. This material consisted of PBMCs, taken after 24 months of ibrutinib treatment. The CDR3 loop reads CASSVAWGGEQYF. The DNA sequence reads TGTGCCAGCAGCGTAGCGTGGGGAGGCGAGCAGTACTTC. The variable domain in full, with residues beyond the CDR3 obtained from the reference TRBV9 and TRBJ2-7 genes, is DSGVTQTPKHLITATGQRVTLRCSPRSGDLSVYWYQQSLDQGLQFLIQYYNGEERAKGNILERFSAQQFPDLHSELNLSSLELGDSALYFCASSVAWGGEQYFGPGTRLTVT.